The clone carrying this TCR beta chain turned up a few times. The antigen is unknown. CDR3 length: 15 amino acids. Trimming took off 5 bases at V and 2 bases at J, with 16 bases between the two ends. Germline V CDR1 and CDR2: SEHNR, FQNEAQ (reference sequence). The data were taken from a study of CD8 T cells in ankylosing spondylitis. Study results and caveats: Among TCR beta sequences, a motif of eight highly homologous variants appeared characteristic of ankylosing spondylitis blood. Earlier studies detected some motif variants in reactive arthritis synovial fluid and blood. Peripheral blood held disease-linked clones only at relatively low frequency, and these were CD8+. Disease-linked clones reportedly showed significant enrichment in matched ankylosing spondylitis synovial fluid.

5'-RACE, quantitative and with molecular barcodes, yielded the TCR beta libraries. Each CDR3 protein is one row after TCRdb ran MiXCR on the 5' RACE reads. Of approximately 500,000 distinct CDR3 sequences detected, roughly an eighth appear once; the ten largest clones hold around 6.8%. The gene calls are TRBV7-9 and TRBJ2-7; D gene unclear. The sequence came from a male donor with ankylosing spondylitis. Sequenced sample: blood, either unsorted or a sorted T cell fraction (not recorded which). The CDR3 nucleotides read TGTGCCAGCAGCCCATCAAGGACGGAAACCTACGAGCAGTACTTC. This encodes CASSPSRTETYEQYF.